This T cell receptor (beta chain) was sequenced for a study of CDR3 diversity in severe acne. With 4 bases clipped from V and 5 bases from J, the junction kept 3 bases outside the gene matches. The length of the CDR3 is 14 residues. Germline assignment: CDR1 SGHNT and CDR2 YYREEE (reference sequence). TCRdb reanalysed the PCR reads using MiXCR and keeps one entry per CDR3 protein. The sample carries tens of thousands of distinct CDR3 sequences, 45% to 50% recorded once. This chain uses TRBV5-4 with TRBJ2-1, with 10 bases identical to TRBD2. This sequence originates from a male donor with severe acne vulgaris. Input material: blood. CDR3 sequence reads: CASSTGTSDNEQFF. The CDR3 nucleotides read TGTGCCAGCAGCACCGGGACTAGCGACAATGAGCAGTTCTTC.